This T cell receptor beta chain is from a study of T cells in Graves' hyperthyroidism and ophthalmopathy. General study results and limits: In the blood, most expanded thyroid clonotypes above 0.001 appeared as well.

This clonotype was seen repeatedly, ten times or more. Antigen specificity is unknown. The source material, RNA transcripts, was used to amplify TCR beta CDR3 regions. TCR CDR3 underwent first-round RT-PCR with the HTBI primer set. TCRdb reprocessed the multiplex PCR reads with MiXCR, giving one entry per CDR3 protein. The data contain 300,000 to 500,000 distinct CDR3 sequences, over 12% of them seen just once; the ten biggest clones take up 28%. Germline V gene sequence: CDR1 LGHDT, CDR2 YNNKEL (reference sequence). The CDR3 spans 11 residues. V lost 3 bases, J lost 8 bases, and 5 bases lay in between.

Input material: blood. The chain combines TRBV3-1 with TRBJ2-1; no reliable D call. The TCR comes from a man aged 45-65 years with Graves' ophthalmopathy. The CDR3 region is CASSQLYEQFF. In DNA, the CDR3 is TGTGCCAGCAGCCAGCTATATGAGCAGTTCTTC.